This T cell receptor (beta chain) was obtained from a study of spatial heterogeneity in lung cancer. Overall study context: Any follow-up PBMC samples that were available went on to be sequenced, and the median time to follow-up was approximately 2 years after resection. Beta-chain sequences were consistently detected more often than alpha-chain sequences. Raw sequencing reads included, on average, more than eight appearances of each unique TCR and UMI combination.

This clonotype was counted many times. Its antigen remains unknown. A read error may account for a junction end that differs from germline. The CDR3 is made up of 13 amino acids. The germline gives CDR1 DFQATT, CDR2 SNEGSKA (reference sequence). The study's findings and limits: Ubiquitous expanded tumor TCRs appeared in blood more at resection than follow-up.

TCRdb called the 5' RACE reads again in MiXCR, with one record for every CDR3 protein. This sample has some 110,000 distinct CDR3 sequences, with 12% found just once. Time point specified: blood at routine non-recurrence follow-up after resection. Without sorting, whole RNA was sequenced from tumor, nontumor lung or frozen PBMC. The chain carries TRBV20-1 and TRBJ1-2; 9 bases align to TRBD1. The sequencing here drew on PBMCs, taken at follow-up. The sequence was obtained from a male donor with early-stage non-small cell lung cancer. CDR3 sequence: CSARDLPGQGIFF. CDR3 DNA sequence: TGCAGTGCTAGAGATTTACCGGGACAGGGTATTTTCTTC.